The 7 T cell receptor beta chains below come from one sample, sequenced in a study of shared clonotypes between healthy human individuals. Repertoires were generated with immunoSEQ multiplex PCR, while TCRdb's copy carries only in-frame clones and drops some. In the table there are some 2,000,000 clones, about 95% of which are singletons. Terminally differentiated effector memory CD45RA+ cells were excluded from the naive CD8 cells, which were CD45RO-negative and positively selected for CCR7. Specimen: naive CD8+ T cells sorted from blood. Receptors originate from a man aged 18 to 30 in good health.

This clone appeared a single time. This specimen includes other DNA sequences encoding the same CDR3. V gene TRBV21-1 combines with J gene TRBJ1-2; the tabulated D call, TRBD1, remains unverified against the DNA. TRBV21-1 is marked as a pseudogene. The CDR3 is 13 residues long. This CDR3 is CASSNTGRYGYTF. CDR3 nucleotides: TGTGCCAGCAGTAATACAGGGCGGTATGGCTACACCTTC.

The genes are TRBV4-2 and TRBJ2-2, with D tentatively TRBD1 (5 bases). CDR1 LGHNA and CDR2 YNFKEQ come from the germline V gene. Trimming left V 2 bases short and J 4 bases short, with 14 bases between. The CDR3 contains 16 residues. The CDR3 DNA sequence: TGTGCCAGCAGCCAACTTCAATCAGGGCCCACCGGGGAGCTGTTTTTT. Its protein product is CASSQLQSGPTGELFF.

The chain employs TRBV5-4 and TRBJ1-2; TRBD1 agrees at 9 bases. The CDR3 is 15 amino acids. V trimming: 4 bases; J trimming: 5 bases; junction bases outside the gene matches: 9. Germline values: CDR1 SGHNT, CDR2 YYREEE (reference sequence). The CDR3 DNA reads as TGTGCCAGCAGCCGCCAAGGGACAGGGAGTTATGGCTACACCTTC. It yields the protein CASSRQGTGSYGYTF.

A note on this clone: This specimen includes other DNA sequences encoding the same CDR3. The chain recombines TRBV27 with TRBJ1-4; TRBD1 aligns across 7 bases. Germline trimming cut 4 bases from V and 5 bases from J; bases unmatched to any gene: 4. CDR3 length: 14 amino acids. Germline V gene sequence: CDR1 MNHEY, CDR2 SMNVEV (reference sequence). The CDR3 DNA sequence: TGTGCCAGCAGTTCCACAGGGGCGAATGAAAAACTGTTTTTT. Its translation is CASSSTGANEKLFF.

This sequence joins TRBV28 and TRBJ2-2; 14 positions match TRBD2. The CDR3 is 16 amino acids. Looked up from germline, CDR1 is MDHEN and CDR2 is SYDVKM. V was clipped by 3 bases and J by 6 bases; unmatched bases: 3. The CDR3: CASSFLTSGGAGELFF. The CDR3 DNA reads TGTGCCAGCAGTTTCTTGACTAGCGGGGGGGCCGGGGAGCTGTTTTTT.

The rearrangement links TRBV4-3 to TRBJ2-3; 8 bases line up with TRBD2. Germline V gives CDR1 LGHNA, CDR2 YSLEER. V lost 0 bases and J lost 1; bases outside the gene matches: 3. The CDR3 runs to 16 residues. In DNA form, the CDR3 reads TGCGCCAGCAGCCAAGAGGTAGCGGGGCGCACAGATACGCAGTATTTT. This codes for CASSQEVAGRTDTQYF.

The V call is TRBV7-2, the J call TRBJ2-7, with 10 bases matching TRBD2. CDR1 SGHTA and CDR2 FQGNSA come from the germline V gene. V was pared by 3 bases and J by 3 bases, with 2 bases of the junction left unmatched. The CDR3 runs 14 residues. This CDR3 reads CASSFSSGGYEQYF. As DNA, the CDR3 is TGTGCCAGCAGCTTCTCTAGCGGGGGCTACGAGCAGTACTTC.